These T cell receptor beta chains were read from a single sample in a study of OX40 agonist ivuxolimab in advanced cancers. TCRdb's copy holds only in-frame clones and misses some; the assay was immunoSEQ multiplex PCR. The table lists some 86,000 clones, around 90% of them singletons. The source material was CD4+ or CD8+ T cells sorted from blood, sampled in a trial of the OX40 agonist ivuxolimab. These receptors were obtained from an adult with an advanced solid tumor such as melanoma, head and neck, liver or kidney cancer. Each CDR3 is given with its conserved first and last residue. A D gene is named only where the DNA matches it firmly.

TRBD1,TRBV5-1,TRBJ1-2,CASSYGTGWDYGYTF,TGCGCCAGCAGCTACGGGACAGGGTGGGACTATGGCTACACCTTC
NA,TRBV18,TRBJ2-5,CASSPRTARAQETQYF,TGTGCCAGCTCACCTCGGACAGCCCGGGCCCAAGAGACCCAGTACTTC
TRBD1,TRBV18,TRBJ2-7,CASSPQDRVAYEQYF,TGTGCCAGCTCACCACAGGACAGGGTTGCCTACGAGCAGTACTTC
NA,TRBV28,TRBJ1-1,CASSLPNRVTEAFF,TGTGCCAGCAGTTTGCCGAACAGGGTCACTGAAGCTTTCTTT
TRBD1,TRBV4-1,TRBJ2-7,CASSRGQNYEQYF,TGCGCCAGCAGCCGGGGACAGAACTACGAGCAGTACTTC
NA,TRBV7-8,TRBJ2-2,CASSFLNTGELFF,TGTGCCAGCAGCTTCCTAAACACCGGGGAGCTGTTTTTT
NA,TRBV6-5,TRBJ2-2,CASSYSTLLTGELFF,TGTGCCAGCAGTTACTCGACACTCCTCACCGGGGAGCTGTTTTTT
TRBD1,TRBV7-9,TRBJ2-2,CASRLQGATGELFF,TGTGCCAGCAGGTTACAGGGGGCCACCGGGGAGCTGTTTTTT
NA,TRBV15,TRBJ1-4,CATSRSKGATNEKLFF,TGTGCCACCAGCAGATCGAAGGGGGCAACTAATGAAAAACTGTTTTTT
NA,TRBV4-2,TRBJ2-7,CASSVGLGAYEQYF,TGTGCCAGCAGCGTCGGCCTGGGGGCCTACGAGCAGTACTTC
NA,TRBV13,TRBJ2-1,CASGTGGLAAPLNEQFF,TGTGCCAGCGGGACAGGGGGACTAGCGGCCCCTCTTAATGAGCAGTTCTTC
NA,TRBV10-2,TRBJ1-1,CASGSTLLNTEAFF,TGCGCCAGCGGTTCGACCCTTTTGAACACTGAAGCTTTCTTT
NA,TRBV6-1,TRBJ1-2,CASSGIPGDGYTF,TGTGCCAGCAGTGGGATCCCCGGGGACGGCTACACCTTC
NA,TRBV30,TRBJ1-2,CAWSILPGRGGYTF,TGTGCCTGGAGTATTCTCCCAGGGCGTGGGGGCTACACCTTC
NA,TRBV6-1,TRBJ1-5,CASSVTQYSNQPQHF,TGTGCCAGCAGTGTAACCCAGTATAGCAATCAGCCCCAGCATTTT
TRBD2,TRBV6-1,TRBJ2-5,CASSEGSGGRQYF,TGTGCCAGCAGTGAAGGTAGCGGGGGCCGCCAGTACTTC
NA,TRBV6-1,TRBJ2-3,CASSEGRITDTQYF,TGTGCCAGCAGTGAAGGGAGGATCACAGATACGCAGTATTTT
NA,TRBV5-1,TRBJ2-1,CASSLGLNVNEQFF,TGCGCCAGCAGCTTGGGGCTAAATGTCAATGAGCAGTTCTTC
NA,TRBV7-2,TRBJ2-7,CASSLARYEQYF,TGTGCCAGCAGCTTAGCGCGGTACGAGCAGTACTTC
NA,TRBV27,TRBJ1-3,CASRGAGNTIYF,TGTGCCAGCAGGGGGGCTGGAAACACCATATATTTT
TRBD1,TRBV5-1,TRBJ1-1,CASSLSGQGAEAFF,TGCGCCAGCAGCTTGTCGGGACAGGGGGCTGAAGCTTTCTTT
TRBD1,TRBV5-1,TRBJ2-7,CASSLFWSDRDWLARLYEQYF,TGCGCCAGCAGCTTGTTTTGGTCGGACAGGGATTGGTTGGCTAGACTGTACGAGCAGTACTTC
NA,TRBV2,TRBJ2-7,CASDFSGYEQYF,TGTGCCAGCGACTTTAGCGGATACGAGCAGTACTTC
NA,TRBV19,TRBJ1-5,CASMVVAVGNQPQHF,TGTGCCAGTATGGTTGTGGCTGTGGGCAATCAGCCCCAGCATTTT
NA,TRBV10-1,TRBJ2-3,CASSEFTDTQYF,TGCGCCAGCAGTGAGTTCACAGATACGCAGTATTTT
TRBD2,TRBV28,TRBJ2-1,CASRGLAGYNEQFF,TGTGCCAGCCGCGGACTAGCGGGGTACAATGAGCAGTTCTTC
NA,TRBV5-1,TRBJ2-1,CASSQPGAEQFF,TGCGCCAGCAGCCAACCGGGGGCTGAGCAGTTCTTC
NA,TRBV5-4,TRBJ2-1,CASSSDPGTYNEQFF,TGTGCCAGCAGCTCGGATCCCGGGACTTACAATGAGCAGTTCTTC
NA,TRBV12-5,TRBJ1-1,CASGWTENTEAFF,TGTGCTAGTGGCTGGACAGAGAACACTGAAGCTTTCTTT
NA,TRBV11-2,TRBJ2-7,CASSVSSFYEQYF,TGTGCCAGCAGCGTCTCTAGTTTCTACGAGCAGTACTTC